The clone carrying this T cell receptor (beta chain) showed up just a few times. The antigen is unknown. The entry originates in a study of T cells after yellow fever vaccination. Findings of the study overall: Most primary-vaccination clones recurred post-booster (approximately 96% CD4, roughly 90% CD8).

Using its own MiXCR run on the 5' RACE reads, TCRdb lists one record per CDR3 protein. The sample contains some 500,000 distinct CDR3 sequences, around an eighth of which appear only once. This CDR3 has 14 amino acids. With 4 bases clipped from V and 4 bases from J, the junction kept 5 bases outside the gene matches. Germline assignment: CDR1 LGHNA and CDR2 YSLEER. This TCR was sampled from a man younger than 40 who received the YFV17D yellow fever vaccine. The source material was PBMCs, sampled on the day of the yellow fever booster vaccination. The chain has TRBV4-3 and TRBJ2-5; TRBD2 matches 8 bases. DNA of the CDR3: TGCGCCAGCAGCCGTAGCGGGATGGGAGAGACCCAGTACTTC. This codes for CASSRSGMGETQYF.